Below, 20 T cell receptor beta chains from the same sample are listed, as sequenced in a study of blood T cell repertoires in COVID-19 (dated by TCRdb to between 2020 and 2021). The receptor library was made with the immunoSEQ multiplex PCR assay. TCRdb stores this immuneACCESS table with in-frame sequences only. Part of the clones is absent; in the studies checked, under half of the shortfall reflects unresolved V genes, and no reason is known for the rest. Here the sample has 250,000 to 350,000 clones; 70% to 90% occur a single time. Together, the top ten hold approximately 7.8% of the sample. The specimen sequenced was peripheral blood. These receptors originate from a woman aged 50 to 60 who had recovered from COVID-19.

This sequence joins TRBV9 and TRBJ2-5; 10 bases line up with TRBD2. V was pared by 0 bases and J by 5 bases, with 10 bases of the junction left unmatched. Per germline, CDR1 SGDLS and CDR2 YYNGEE. This CDR3 is built from 17 residues. In DNA, the CDR3 is TGTGCCAGCAGCGTAGGAGAGAGCGGGAGGGCCAGGGAGACCCAGTACTTC. Amino acids: CASSVGESGRARETQYF. Together with reference TRBV9 and TRBJ2-5, the CDR3 gives the full variable domain: DSGVTQTPKHLITATGQRVTLRCSPRSGDLSVYWYQQSLDQGLQFLIQYYNGEERAKGNILERFSAQQFPDLHSELNLSSLELGDSALYFCASSVGESGRARETQYFGPGTRLLVL.

This chain links TRBV6-6 with TRBJ1-2, with TRBD1 identical over 8 bases. This CDR3 has 14 amino acids. The ends lost 2 bases at V and 6 bases at J; junction bases unmatched: 5. The germline gives CDR1 MNHNY, CDR2 SVGAGI (reference sequence). The CDR3 loop reads CASSYQGQVNGYTF. DNA of the CDR3: TGTGCCAGCAGTTACCAGGGACAGGTGAATGGCTACACCTTC.

This chain joins TRBV24-1 and TRBJ2-3; D is undetermined. The V end lost 8 bases, the J end lost 3 bases, and 14 bases lay between the germline ends. Per germline, CDR1 KGHDR and CDR2 SFDVKD. The CDR3 consists of 14 residues. CDR3 residues: CATNDPGGTDTQYF. CDR3 coding DNA: TGTGCCACCAACGACCCCGGCGGTACAGATACGCAGTATTTT.

The rearrangement uses TRBV18 and TRBJ1-1; possibly TRBD1 for D (5 bases). This CDR3 is 16 amino acids long. In germline, CDR1 is KGHSH, CDR2 LQKENI. The V end was cut by 0 bases, the J end by 1 base, with 12 bases between. CDR3 DNA: TGTGCCAGCTCACCACCTAGTTCAGGGCAGAACACTGAAGCTTTCTTT. Its protein is CASSPPSSGQNTEAFF.

The chain combines TRBV6-5 with TRBJ1-1; TRBD1 is a possible D gene (5 bases). Trimming took off 3 bases at V and 0 bases at J, with 14 bases between the two ends. The CDR3 has 16 residues. The germline CDR1 and CDR2 sequences are MNHEY and SVGAGI. DNA of the CDR3: TGTGCCAGCAGTTATGTGCAGGGTAAAGTGAACACTGAAGCTTTCTTT. Translating it yields CASSYVQGKVNTEAFF.

Only one count was recorded for this clone. This rearrangement joins TRBV7-2 to TRBJ1-5; D remains ambiguous. The CDR3 has 14 amino acids. V lost 1 base, J lost 6 bases, and 10 bases lay in between. Germline lookup yields CDR1 SGHTA and CDR2 FQGNSA. CDR3 DNA sequence: TGTGCCAGCAGCTTAGACCTAGTCGGTCAGCCCCAGCATTTT. Translated, it gives CASSLDLVGQPQHF.

The chain recombines TRBV4-2 with TRBJ2-3; the D gene is possibly TRBD1 (6 bases). Germline loops: CDR1 LGHNA, CDR2 YNFKEQ. V gave up 4 bases and J gave up 4 bases, with 15 bases separating them. The CDR3 length is 15 residues. This chain's CDR3 is CASSPNRDTPDTQYF. CDR3 coding DNA: TGTGCCAGCAGCCCCAACCGGGACACACCAGATACGCAGTATTTT.

The chain combines TRBV4-3 with TRBJ2-3, with unresolved D. CDR3 length: 16 amino acids. The germline CDR1 and CDR2 sequences are LGHNA and YSLEER. V lost 1 base and J 0 bases, leaving 11 bases between the germline ends. The CDR3 DNA sequence: TGCGCCAGCAGCCAAGCATGGGCAAGGAGCACAGATACGCAGTATTTT. Translation: CASSQAWARSTDTQYF.

The sample holds one count of this clone. The CDR3 nucleotides read TGTGCCAGCAGCGAGGGACAGGGGTCAAATCAGCCCCAGCATTTT. Translating gives CASSEGQGSNQPQHF. The rearrangement links TRBV9 to TRBJ1-5; 10 bases map to TRBD1. CDR1 SGDLS and CDR2 YYNGEE come from the germline V gene. The CDR3 totals 15 residues. The V and J ends lost 3 bases and 4 bases, in that order; junction bases with no gene match: 4.

This chain joins TRBV29-1 and TRBJ2-5; 8 bases line up with TRBD1. The CDR3 loop spans 14 amino acids. In germline, CDR1 is SQVTM, CDR2 ANQGSEA. V lost 1 base and J lost 4; bases outside the gene matches: 5. The CDR3 sequence is CSVEGAGGGETQYF. Written as DNA, the CDR3 is TGCAGCGTTGAAGGTGCAGGGGGCGGAGAGACCCAGTACTTC.

V is TRBV7-2 and J is TRBJ2-3; a weak D match, TRBD2 (6 bases). Germline assignment: CDR1 SGHTA and CDR2 FQGNSA. The length of the CDR3 is 14 residues. Trimming stripped 2 bases from V and 5 bases from J, with 11 bases between. This CDR3 reads CASSLSRDLDTQYF. The DNA of the CDR3 is TGTGCCAGCAGCTTATCGCGGGACTTAGATACGCAGTATTTT.

A few counts support this clone. The chain recombines TRBV6-6 with TRBJ1-4; D is uncertain. This CDR3 spans 14 amino acids. CDR1 MNHNY and CDR2 SVGAGI come from the germline V gene (reference sequence). Trimming took off 7 bases at V and 4 bases at J, with 13 bases between the two ends. CDR3 sequence (DNA): TGTGCCAGCACCAACCGGGGAAATAATGAAAAACTGTTTTTT. Its protein product is CASTNRGNNEKLFF.

The rearrangement links TRBV2 to TRBJ2-3, with 7 positions matching TRBD2. The germline V gene has CDR1 SNHLY and CDR2 FYNNEI. J was trimmed by 4 bases and V by 0 bases; bases with no gene match: 16. The CDR3 extends over 19 amino acids. The CDR3 region is CASSEAESWRELYADTQYF. CDR3 in DNA: TGTGCCAGCAGTGAAGCAGAGTCGTGGCGGGAGCTTTATGCAGATACGCAGTATTTT.

V usage is TRBV9 and J usage is TRBJ1-6, with a weak D call TRBD1 (6 bases). This CDR3 is built from 15 residues. The ends were cut back, 4 bases at V and 7 bases at J, with 15 bases in the middle. The germline gives CDR1 SGDLS, CDR2 YYNGEE. CDR3 coding DNA: TGTGCCAGCAGCCAACGGTTGGACAGCAATTCACCCCTCCACTTT. Its protein is CASSQRLDSNSPLHF.

This sequence joins TRBV29-1 and TRBJ2-5; a weak D match, TRBD2 (5 bases). The V end was cut by 5 bases, the J end by 1 base, with 11 bases between. This CDR3 has 13 residues. CDR1 and CDR2 from the germline V gene are SQVTM and ANQGSEA. CDR3 loop: CSVLRLTQETQYF. The CDR3 DNA follows: TGCAGCGTTCTCAGACTAACCCAAGAGACCCAGTACTTC.

The chain links TRBV30 to TRBJ2-2; the D is unclear. Germline V lookup: CDR1 GTSNPN, CDR2 SVGIG (reference sequence). This CDR3 is built from 12 residues. V gave up 2 bases and J gave up 5 bases, with 6 bases separating them. CDR3 DNA: TGTGCCTGGAGTCCCGGGACCGGGGAGCTGTTTTTT. Translation: CAWSPGTGELFF. Filled out from reference TRBV30 and TRBJ2-2, the complete variable domain reads SQTIHQWPATLVQPVGSPLSLECTVEGTSNPNLYWYRQAAGRGLQLLFYSVGIGQISSEVPQNLSASRPQDRQFILSSKKLLLSDSGFYLCAWSPGTGELFFGEGSRLTVL.

This clone was seen once. The rearrangement uses TRBV6-5 and TRBJ1-2, with 7 bases matching TRBD1. J was trimmed by 4 bases and V by 6 bases; bases with no gene match: 8. The CDR3 length is 14 residues. Germline V gene lookup returns CDR1 MNHEY and CDR2 SVGAGI. The CDR3 coding sequence is TGTGCCAGCAGATCCCTCCGGGACAGCTATGGCTACACCTTC. Its translation is CASRSLRDSYGYTF.

The chain employs TRBV28 and TRBJ1-1; 8 nucleotides agree with TRBD1. Trimming removed 4 bases from V and 0 bases from J; junction bases left unmatched: 13. The germline gives CDR1 MDHEN, CDR2 SYDVKM. The CDR3 contains 18 residues. The CDR3 DNA is TGTGCCAGCAGTTCCGGACCGGGACAGGATCCCATGAACACTGAAGCTTTCTTT. This translates into CASSSGPGQDPMNTEAFF.

The chain links TRBV5-1 to TRBJ2-7; 10 bases agree with TRBD2. Germline V gives CDR1 SGHRS, CDR2 YFSETQ. This CDR3 region has 16 residues. V lost 4 bases to trimming and J lost 5 bases; unmatched junction nucleotides: 12. The CDR3 protein is CASSLVSGRSSDEQYF. CDR3 coding DNA: TGCGCCAGCAGCCTGGTTAGCGGGAGGAGTAGCGACGAGCAGTACTTC. The full variable domain, completed using reference TRBV5-1 and TRBJ2-7, is KAGVTQTPRYLIKTRGQQVTLSCSPISGHRSVSWYQQTPGQGLQFLFEYFSETQRNKGNFPGRFSGRQFSNSRSEMNVSTLELGDSALYLCASSLVSGRSSDEQYFGPGTRLTVT.

This clone has a single count. The chain recombines TRBV15 with TRBJ2-1; TRBD2 matches at 8 bases. Per the germline V gene, CDR1 is LNHNV and CDR2 is YYDKDF (reference sequence). The CDR3 covers 16 residues. After removal of 3 bases from V and 12 bases from J, the junction contained 16 bases not matched to a gene. Here the CDR3 DNA reads TGTGCCACCAGCAGCCTTAGGCTAGCGGGCACAATGGGGCAGTTCTTC. The encoded protein is CATSSLRLAGTMGQFF.